This TCR beta chain was obtained from a study of control samples from healthy donors and cancer patients. CDR3 length: 15 amino acids. Germline V CDR1 and CDR2: MGHRA, YSYEKL. Trimming left V 1 base short and J 2 bases short, with 8 bases between. Here immunoSEQ multiplex PCR was the method, and the copy in TCRdb shows in-frame clones only, minus some. The profile shows 150,000 to 200,000 clones, more than 85% of them singletons. The clonotype comes from a woman in her thirties or forties in good health. The sequencing input was blood. This sequence joins TRBV4-1 and TRBJ2-2; unclear D gene. For the CDR3, the DNA is TGCGCCAGCAGCCAAGTACCCCTAAACACCGGGGAGCTGTTTTTT. It is translated as CASSQVPLNTGELFF.